These T cell receptor beta chains were read from a single sample in a study of T cell responses to AZD1222 COVID-19 vaccine. Produced via immunoSEQ multiplex PCR; TCRdb's table is partial and in-frame only. The sample lists around 120,000 clones, about nine tenths occurring once. This material consisted of peripheral blood, taken on day 0 of AZD1222 vaccination. The receptors derive from an adult in good health. Both conserved end residues are part of each CDR3. D genes are given only for firm matches. Clone size is stated in some rows and not others, as once, few, many or a class when expanded.

D	size	J	V	CDR3	DNA
NA	NA	TRBJ1-4	TRBV4-3	CASSQAPDTAKLFF	TGCGCCAGCAGCCAAGCCCCGGACACGGCAAAACTGTTTTTT
NA	NA	TRBJ1-6	TRBV4-3	CASSQDGDPASSYNSPLHF	TGCGCCAGCAGCCAAGACGGGGATCCCGCCAGCTCCTATAATTCACCCCTCCACTTT
NA	few	TRBJ1-1	TRBV9	CASSETGGFKDTEAFF	TGTGCCAGCAGCGAGACCGGTGGGTTCAAAGACACTGAAGCTTTCTTT
NA	few	TRBJ1-5	TRBV4-1	CASSQERGSHQPQHF	TGCGCCAGCAGCCAAGAGAGGGGCAGCCATCAGCCCCAGCATTTT
NA	NA	TRBJ2-7	TRBV3-1/TRBV3-2	CASSQDPHEQYF	TGTGCCAGCAGCCAAGATCCCCACGAGCAGTACTTC
TRBD2	NA	TRBJ2-7	TRBV6-5	CASSYSSGGAHEQYF	TGTGCCAGCAGTTACTCTAGCGGGGGGGCCCACGAGCAGTACTTC
TRBD1	NA	TRBJ1-4	TRBV28	CASSRGRGEKLFF	TGTGCCAGCAGTAGGGGCAGGGGGGAAAAACTGTTTTTT
NA	NA	TRBJ2-1	TRBV12-3/TRBV12-4	CASKISTKDEQFF	TGTGCCAGCAAGATCTCTACAAAAGATGAGCAGTTCTTC
TRBD1	once	TRBJ2-6	TRBV19	CASSSSGTVIHSGANVLTF	TGTGCCAGTAGTTCTTCCGGGACAGTCATTCACTCTGGGGCCAACGTCCTGACTTTC
NA	few	TRBJ1-1	TRBV9	CASSVGSGGTNTEAFF	TGTGCCAGCAGCGTAGGGTCAGGAGGGACCAACACTGAAGCTTTCTTT
NA	medium-sized	TRBJ1-1	TRBV28	CASRLPGVNTEAFF	TGTGCCAGCAGACTCCCAGGGGTGAACACTGAAGCTTTCTTT
TRBD2	NA	TRBJ2-1	TRBV19	CASSKQRGTTYNEQFF	TGTGCCAGTAGCAAACAGCGGGGGACCACCTACAATGAGCAGTTCTTC
TRBD2	NA	TRBJ2-1	TRBV24-1	CATSDLPGTSGINEQFF	TGTGCCACCAGTGATTTGCCCGGGACTAGCGGGATCAATGAGCAGTTCTTC
NA	NA	TRBJ2-1	TRBV19	CASSSRAWDEQFF	TGTGCCAGTAGTTCCCGCGCTTGGGATGAGCAGTTCTTC
TRBD2	many	TRBJ2-1	TRBV6-4	CASSTGTSGNNEQFF	TGTGCCAGCAGTACTGGGACTAGCGGAAACAATGAGCAGTTCTTC
NA	NA	TRBJ2-7	TRBV27	CASSSITSYEQYF	TGTGCCAGCAGTTCCATCACTTCCTACGAGCAGTACTTC
NA	NA	TRBJ1-2	TRBV7-2	CASSLALGLMHGYTF	TGTGCCAGCAGCTTAGCTTTGGGACTAATGCATGGCTACACCTTC
NA	NA	TRBJ2-1	TRBV7-2	CASSLSQPLGDEQFF	TGTGCCAGCAGCTTAAGTCAACCCCTGGGGGATGAGCAGTTCTTC
TRBD1	NA	TRBJ1-2	TRBV2	CASIPGQDRNGYTF	TGTGCCAGCATTCCGGGACAGGACCGGAATGGCTACACCTTC
TRBD2	once	TRBJ2-2	TRBV6-5	CASSRGGGTGELFF	TGTGCCAGCAGCCGCGGGGGTGGTACCGGGGAGCTGTTTTTT
NA	NA	TRBJ1-1	TRBV7-8	CASSPRSQPGTEAFF	TGTGCCAGCAGCCCCCGTTCGCAGCCAGGCACTGAAGCTTTCTTT
NA	NA	TRBJ1-4	TRBV9	CASSSRPGRGNEKLFF	TGTGCCAGCAGCTCACGCCCGGGCAGGGGTAATGAAAAACTGTTTTTT
NA	NA	TRBJ1-6	TRBV15	CATSREGTSSYNSPLHF	TGTGCCACCAGCAGAGAAGGGACTTCATCCTATAATTCACCCCTCCACTTT
TRBD1	NA	TRBJ2-7	TRBV9	CASSVGGTGSYEQYF	TGTGCCAGCAGCGTAGGAGGGACAGGTTCCTACGAGCAGTACTTC
NA	NA	TRBJ1-1	TRBV7-2	CASSFEFQNTEAFF	TGTGCCAGCAGCTTTGAATTTCAGAACACTGAAGCTTTCTTT
NA	NA	TRBJ1-2	TRBV5-1	CASSPKSSANYGYTF	TGCGCCAGCAGCCCTAAGTCTTCGGCTAACTATGGCTACACCTTC
NA	NA	TRBJ2-7	TRBV10-2	CASGEAQYF	TGCGCCAGCGGCGAGGCTCAGTACTTC
NA	NA	TRBJ2-7	TRBV10-3	CAISLVPGEGGDEQYF	TGTGCCATCAGTCTTGTCCCGGGAGAGGGAGGCGACGAGCAGTACTTC
TRBD1	NA	TRBJ2-7	TRBV11-2	CASSLGTGGPYEQYF	TGTGCCAGCAGCTTAGGGACAGGGGGCCCCTACGAGCAGTACTTC
NA	NA	TRBJ1-4	TRBV19	CASSGGGWEKLFF	TGTGCCAGTAGTGGTGGAGGGTGGGAAAAACTGTTTTTT
NA	NA	TRBJ1-2	TRBV12-3/TRBV12-4	CASSLSYNYGYTF	TGTGCCAGCAGTTTGTCGTATAACTATGGCTACACCTTC
TRBD1	NA	TRBJ2-2	TRBV7-9	CASSFPTGLDTGELFF	TGTGCCAGCAGCTTCCCGACAGGGTTGGACACCGGGGAGCTGTTTTTT
NA	NA	TRBJ1-5	TRBV19	CASSIVGDLQLSNQPQHF	TGTGCCAGTAGTATAGTCGGGGATCTCCAATTGAGCAATCAGCCCCAGCATTTT
NA	NA	TRBJ2-2	TRBV27	CASHPPVGGELFF	TGTGCCAGCCACCCCCCTGTTGGCGGGGAGCTGTTTTTT
NA	NA	TRBJ1-2	TRBV5-1	CASRRRQTGDLGDGYTF	TGCGCCAGCAGGCGGAGACAGACCGGAGACCTAGGCGATGGCTACACCTTC
NA	NA	TRBJ1-5	TRBV7-2	CASSLMFGLRNQPQHF	TGTGCCAGCAGCTTAATGTTTGGGTTGCGCAATCAGCCCCAGCATTTT
NA	NA	TRBJ2-7	TRBV15	CATSKAGQTYEQYF	TGTGCCACCAGCAAGGCCGGACAGACCTACGAGCAGTACTTC
NA	NA	TRBJ1-2	TRBV5-6	CASSLEQGYTF	TGTGCCAGCAGCTTGGAACAGGGCTACACCTTC
NA	NA	TRBJ1-1	TRBV7-2	CASSPGPGTEAFF	TGTGCCAGCAGCCCCGGACCGGGTACTGAAGCTTTCTTT
TRBD1	NA	TRBJ2-2	TRBV10-2	CASSANRGSGELFF	TGCGCCAGCAGCGCCAACAGGGGGTCCGGGGAGCTGTTTTTT
NA	NA	TRBJ2-5	TRBV25-1	CASSDFAGQETQYF	TGTGCCAGCAGTGATTTTGCGGGGCAAGAGACCCAGTACTTC
TRBD1	NA	TRBJ1-1	TRBV9	CASSTGTGGTEAFF	TGTGCCAGCAGCACCGGGACAGGGGGTACTGAAGCTTTCTTT
NA	NA	TRBJ2-5	TRBV7-2	CASSLTQAAKTQYF	TGTGCCAGCAGCTTAACCCAGGCGGCAAAGACCCAGTACTTC
NA	NA	TRBJ2-5	TRBV6-5	CASSSTRAGLETQYF	TGTGCCAGCAGTTCTACCCGCGCAGGGCTAGAGACCCAGTACTTC
NA	NA	TRBJ2-3	TRBV12-3/TRBV12-4	CASSFGTSDTQYF	TGTGCCAGCAGTTTTGGGACTTCAGATACGCAGTATTTT
NA	NA	TRBJ1-1	TRBV21-1	CASSDGQGYTEAFF	TGTGCCAGCAGCGACGGACAGGGTTACACTGAAGCTTTCTTT
NA	NA	TRBJ1-6	TRBV7-2	CASSSGGGLGSPLHF	TGTGCCAGCAGCTCGGGGGGGGGACTAGGTTCACCCCTCCACTTT